These T cell receptor beta chains were read from a single sample in a study of molecular identifiers for immune sequencing clone quantification. TCRdb called the PCR reads again in MiXCR, with one record for every CDR3 protein. The sample carries about 320,000 distinct CDR3 sequences, roughly 23% recorded once. What was sequenced was naive CD8+ T cells from blood, with Jurkat cell RNA spiked in. Source of these receptors: a human donor in good health. Some libraries in this study had Jurkat cell RNA spiked in. The CDR3 runs from the conserved cysteine through the conserved F or W. A D gene is named only where the DNA matches it firmly. The listing skips clone size in some rows; elsewhere it reads once, few, many or a size class.

cdr3_nt: TGCGCCAGCAGCCAAGCCCGGGGACTAGTCAATGAGCAGTTCTTC
cdr3_aa: CASSQARGLVNEQFF
d_call: TRBD2
j_call: TRBJ2-1
clone_size: few
v_call: TRBV4-1
cdr3_length: 15

cdr3_nt: TGTGCCGGCAGTTTAGAGGTGATAGCTGGAGGGCGACCAGATACGCAGTATTTT
cdr3_aa: CAGSLEVIAGGRPDTQYF
d_call: -
j_call: TRBJ2-3
clone_size: -
v_call: TRBV12-3/TRBV12-4
cdr3_length: 18

cdr3_nt: TGTGCCAGCAGTCCACGACAGGGGGTCCCCCTCCACTTT
cdr3_aa: CASSPRQGVPLHF
d_call: TRBD1
j_call: TRBJ1-6
clone_size: -
v_call: TRBV27
cdr3_length: 13

cdr3_nt: TGCGCCAGCAGCTCTGGAGCGAGCGGGGACTACGAGCAGTACTTC
cdr3_aa: CASSSGASGDYEQYF
d_call: TRBD2
j_call: TRBJ2-7
clone_size: -
v_call: TRBV4-3
cdr3_length: 15

cdr3_nt: TGTGCCTGGACCGACCCCATGAACACTGAAGCTTTCTTT
cdr3_aa: CAWTDPMNTEAFF
d_call: -
j_call: TRBJ1-1
clone_size: many
v_call: TRBV30
cdr3_length: 13

cdr3_nt: TGTGCCAGCAGCCCTCAGGCTGGGGAGCAGTACTTC
cdr3_aa: CASSPQAGEQYF
d_call: -
j_call: TRBJ2-7
clone_size: many
v_call: TRBV7-9
cdr3_length: 12

cdr3_nt: TGTGCCAGCAGTGTTATGGTGGCTGGACCCGGTGAGCAGTACTTC
cdr3_aa: CASSVMVAGPGEQYF
d_call: -
j_call: TRBJ2-7
clone_size: few
v_call: TRBV2
cdr3_length: 15

cdr3_nt: TGTGCCAGCAGGCTCCATGGTGCGGGAGGGCACTACGAGCAGTACTTC
cdr3_aa: CASRLHGAGGHYEQYF
d_call: TRBD2
j_call: TRBJ2-7
clone_size: many
v_call: TRBV5-6
cdr3_length: 16

cdr3_nt: TGTGCCAGCAGCGAAGGGGGCCGTCTTCTGCCCAAAAACATTCAGTACTTC
cdr3_aa: CASSEGGRLLPKNIQYF
d_call: TRBD1
j_call: TRBJ2-4
clone_size: -
v_call: TRBV13
cdr3_length: 17

cdr3_nt: TGTGCCACCCTCTCCTGGGACAGGGGATGGCAGACCCAGTACTTC
cdr3_aa: CATLSWDRGWQTQYF
d_call: TRBD1
j_call: TRBJ2-5
clone_size: many
v_call: TRBV12-3/TRBV12-4
cdr3_length: 15

cdr3_nt: TGTGCCAGCAGTTACGGACAGAGCACTGAAGCTTTCTTT
cdr3_aa: CASSYGQSTEAFF
d_call: -
j_call: TRBJ1-1
clone_size: many
v_call: TRBV12-3/TRBV12-4
cdr3_length: 13

cdr3_nt: TGTGCCAGCAGCTTAGGTGGGCCAGTCGTTTGGACAGATACGCAGTATTTT
cdr3_aa: CASSLGGPVVWTDTQYF
d_call: -
j_call: TRBJ2-3
clone_size: -
v_call: TRBV11-2
cdr3_length: 17

cdr3_nt: TGTGCCAGCAGTTACTCGGAGACTAGCGGGGGTAATGAGCAGCTCTTC
cdr3_aa: CASSYSETSGGNEQLF
d_call: TRBD2
j_call: TRBJ2-1
clone_size: -
v_call: TRBV6-2/TRBV6-3
cdr3_length: 16

cdr3_nt: TGTGCCAGCAGCATATCTACCGGGGAGCTGTTTTTT
cdr3_aa: CASSISTGELFF
d_call: -
j_call: TRBJ2-2
clone_size: many
v_call: TRBV7-6
cdr3_length: 12

cdr3_nt: TGTGCCAGCAGCCCCGATGGCCCGAACACTGAAGCTTTCTTT
cdr3_aa: CASSPDGPNTEAFF
d_call: -
j_call: TRBJ1-1
clone_size: many
v_call: TRBV9
cdr3_length: 14

cdr3_nt: TGCGCCAGCAGCCCTATACCCGGACTAGCGGGTGTACCCACGAGCTCCTACGAGCAGTACTTC
cdr3_aa: CASSPIPGLAGVPTSSYEQYF
d_call: TRBD2
j_call: TRBJ2-7
clone_size: many
v_call: TRBV5-1
cdr3_length: 21

cdr3_nt: TGTGCCAGCAGTCCTCGTAGAGGGTGGAGTGAAAAACTGTTTTTT
cdr3_aa: CASSPRRGWSEKLFF
d_call: -
j_call: TRBJ1-4
clone_size: many
v_call: TRBV6-5
cdr3_length: 15

cdr3_nt: TGTGCCTGGAGTGGGGCAGGGGATCAGCCCCAGCATTTT
cdr3_aa: CAWSGAGDQPQHF
d_call: -
j_call: TRBJ1-5
clone_size: many
v_call: TRBV30
cdr3_length: 13

cdr3_nt: TGTGCCTGGAGTGGCGGACTACGGTCCACAGATACGCAGTATTTT
cdr3_aa: CAWSGGLRSTDTQYF
d_call: -
j_call: TRBJ2-3
clone_size: few
v_call: TRBV30
cdr3_length: 15

cdr3_nt: TGTGCCAGCAGCTTATTTTTAGGAGCCAACGTCCTGACTTTC
cdr3_aa: CASSLFLGANVLTF
d_call: -
j_call: TRBJ2-6
clone_size: few
v_call: TRBV7-2
cdr3_length: 14

cdr3_nt: TGTGCCAGTAAGGACAGGGTCACAGATACGCAGTATTTT
cdr3_aa: CASKDRVTDTQYF
d_call: TRBD1
j_call: TRBJ2-3
clone_size: -
v_call: TRBV19
cdr3_length: 13

cdr3_nt: TGTGCCAGCAGCTCTGGGACAGAATATGGGGAAAAACTGTTTTTT
cdr3_aa: CASSSGTEYGEKLFF
d_call: TRBD1
j_call: TRBJ1-4
clone_size: many
v_call: TRBV5-4
cdr3_length: 15

cdr3_nt: TGCGCCAGCAGCCAAACGGCATCTTTTAAGTACGAGCAGTACTTC
cdr3_aa: CASSQTASFKYEQYF
d_call: -
j_call: TRBJ2-7
clone_size: many
v_call: TRBV4-3
cdr3_length: 15

cdr3_nt: TGTGCCAGCAGATCGACAGGGGGTAATCGGCCCCAGCATTTT
cdr3_aa: CASRSTGGNRPQHF
d_call: TRBD1
j_call: TRBJ1-5
clone_size: -
v_call: TRBV6-2/TRBV6-3
cdr3_length: 14